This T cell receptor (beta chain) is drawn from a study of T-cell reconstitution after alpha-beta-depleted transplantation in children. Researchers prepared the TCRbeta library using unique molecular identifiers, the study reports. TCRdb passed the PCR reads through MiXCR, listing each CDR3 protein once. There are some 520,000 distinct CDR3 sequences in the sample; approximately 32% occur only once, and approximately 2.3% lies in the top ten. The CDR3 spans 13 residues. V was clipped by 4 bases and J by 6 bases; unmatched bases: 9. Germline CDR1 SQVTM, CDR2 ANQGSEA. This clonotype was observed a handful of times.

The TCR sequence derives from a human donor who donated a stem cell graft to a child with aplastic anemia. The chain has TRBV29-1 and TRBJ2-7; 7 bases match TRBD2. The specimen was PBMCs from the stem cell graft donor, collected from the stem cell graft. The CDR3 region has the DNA TGCAGCGTTGTCGGCGGGAGAGGTGGCGAGCAGTACGTC. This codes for CSVVGGRGGEQYV.